The 25 T cell receptor beta chains below were found in one sample sequenced in a study of cytomegalovirus exposure and HLA in healthy donors. The PCR ran on 60 Vbeta and 13 Jbeta primers. Here immunoSEQ multiplex PCR was the method, and the copy in TCRdb shows in-frame clones only, minus some. Of 210,000 or so clones listed, approximately 80% are singletons. Sample: PBMCs. The receptors were sampled from a woman in her 40s in good health and CMV-seronegative.

Only a few counts were recorded for this clone. The chain is built from TRBV27 and TRBJ2-1; D is unclear. Germline V gene sequence: CDR1 MNHEY, CDR2 SMNVEV (reference sequence). V was cut by 0 bases and J by 4 bases, with 4 bases left in between. CDR3 length equals 13 residues. The CDR3 region is CASSLSEYNEQFF. The CDR3 bases are TGTGCCAGCAGTTTATCGGAGTACAATGAGCAGTTCTTC.

This clone was counted a single time. This rearrangement joins TRBV7-6 to TRBJ2-5; no firm D call. The V end lost 2 bases, the J end lost 2 bases, and 15 bases lay between the germline ends. Per germline, CDR1 SGHVS and CDR2 FNYEAQ. The CDR3 sequence is 16 residues long. The CDR3 spells CASSLRPGWSQETQYF. As DNA, the CDR3 is TGTGCCAGCAGCTTAAGGCCAGGTTGGTCACAAGAGACCCAGTACTTC.

The chain joins TRBV5-1 to TRBJ1-1; no clear D. Germline V gene lookup returns CDR1 SGHRS and CDR2 YFSETQ. The CDR3 loop spans 13 amino acids. V was cut by 4 bases and J by 8 bases, with 15 bases left in between. CDR3 sequence reads: CASSREVGQEAFF. The DNA for the CDR3 is TGCGCCAGCAGCCGGGAGGTAGGGCAGGAAGCTTTCTTT.

This chain uses TRBV7-9 with TRBJ2-1, with 7 bases fitting TRBD1. CDR3 size: 14 residues. The J segment lost 2 bases and the V segment lost 6 bases, leaving 4 bases of the junction unmatched. From germline, CDR1 is SEHNR and CDR2 FQNEAQ (reference sequence). The CDR3 coding sequence is TGTGCCAGCAGGACCGGGACAGCCTACAATGAGCAGTTCTTC. It specifies CASRTGTAYNEQFF.

Only a few counts were recorded for this clone. The J gene is TRBJ2-6, the V gene TRBV5-1; 9 bases line up with TRBD1. V trimming: 4 bases; J trimming: 3 bases; junction bases outside the gene matches: 5. The CDR3 has 16 residues. Germline CDR1 reads SGHRS; CDR2 reads YFSETQ. The CDR3 reads CASSPGQGFGANVLTF. In nucleotides, the CDR3 is TGCGCCAGCAGCCCAGGACAGGGGTTTGGGGCCAACGTCCTGACTTTC.

The table lists this clone with a count of one. This rearrangement joins TRBV27 to TRBJ1-4, with D maybe TRBD1 (6 bases). There are 15 residues in the CDR3. Germline loops: CDR1 MNHEY, CDR2 SMNVEV (reference sequence). Trimming took off 3 bases at V and 3 bases at J, with 11 bases between the two ends. The CDR3 DNA reads TGTGCCAGCAGTTTTTGGGGGCGCCCTAATGAAAAACTGTTTTTT. Its protein is CASSFWGRPNEKLFF. Supplemented by reference TRBV27 and TRBJ1-4, the full variable domain reads EAQVTQNPRYLITVTGKKLTVTCSQNMNHEYMSWYRQDPGLGLRQIYYSMNVEVTDKGDVPEGYKVSRKEKRNFPLILESPSPNQTSLYFCASSFWGRPNEKLFFGSGTQLSVL.

The CDR3 here is CASSLSRSTDTQYF. The CDR3 DNA follows: TGTGCCAGCAGCTTAAGTAGATCTACAGATACGCAGTATTTT. The chain employs TRBV7-8 and TRBJ2-3, with D uncertain. Trimming took 2 bases from V and 3 from J, leaving 9 bases between them. CDR1 is SGHVS and CDR2 is FQNEAQ in the germline V gene. The CDR3 runs 14 residues.

This rearrangement joins TRBV19 to TRBJ2-7; 9 nucleotides match TRBD1. The CDR3 covers 14 residues. V was clipped by 3 bases and J by 4 bases; unmatched bases: 4. CDR1 is LNHDA, CDR2 SQIVND, per germline (reference sequence). The CDR3 is CASSIDRGTYEQYF. The CDR3 coding sequence is TGTGCCAGTAGTATTGACAGGGGGACTTACGAGCAGTACTTC.

This sequence joins TRBV5-1 and TRBJ2-7; 7 nucleotides line up with TRBD1. Germline CDR1 SGHRS, CDR2 YFSETQ. V trimming: 0 bases; J trimming: 4 bases; junction bases outside the gene matches: 4. CDR3 length: 14 residues. CDR3 nucleotides: TGCGCCAGCAGCTTGGCGGGACAGCGGTACGAGCAGTACTTC. It codes for CASSLAGQRYEQYF.

The chain carries TRBV10-2 and TRBJ1-6; maybe TRBD1 (6 bases). The CDR3 is 16 residues long. V lost 5 bases to trimming and J lost 0 bases, with 11 bases between them. Per germline, CDR1 WSHSY and CDR2 SAAADI. The CDR3 reads CASSPTGNSYNSPLHF. DNA of the CDR3: TGCGCCAGCAGTCCGACAGGAAACTCCTATAATTCACCCCTCCACTTT.

The chain carries TRBV30 and TRBJ2-1, with TRBD2 matching over 8 bases. V was clipped by 1 base and J by 9 bases; unmatched bases: 11. This CDR3 region has 15 residues. Germline values: CDR1 GTSNPN, CDR2 SVGIG (reference sequence). The CDR3 region is CAWSAGLAARGEQFF. In nucleotides, the CDR3 is TGTGCCTGGAGTGCCGGACTAGCTGCCAGAGGTGAGCAGTTCTTC.

For this clone: The sample has other DNA sequences that encode this CDR3 too. The V and J genes are TRBV2 and TRBJ2-5, with no clear D. The V and J ends lost 8 bases and 2 bases respectively, with 6 bases between them. Looked up from germline, CDR1 is SNHLY and CDR2 is FYNNEI. This CDR3 is built from 11 residues. CDR3 sequence reads: CASSPQETQYF. The CDR3 nucleotides read TGTGCCAGCTCCCCTCAAGAGACCCAGTACTTC.

V is TRBV5-6 and J is TRBJ1-5; D is unresolved. Looked up from germline, CDR1 is SGHDT and CDR2 is YYEEEE. V gave up 3 bases and J gave up 4 bases, with 14 bases separating them. The CDR3 sequence is 15 residues long. The chain's CDR3 is CASSSLESPNQPQHF. The CDR3 region has the DNA TGTGCCAGCAGCTCACTTGAGTCTCCAAATCAGCCCCAGCATTTT.

This clone occurred a few times. This chain uses TRBV6-1 with TRBJ1-1; tentative D call: TRBD1 (6 bases). The CDR3 totals 14 residues. CDR1 is MNHNS, CDR2 SASEGT, per germline. V lost 6 bases and J 4 bases, leaving 15 bases between the germline ends. CDR3 sequence (DNA): TGTGCCAGCAGCGTCAAAACAGGGTTCACTGAAGCTTTCTTT. Its protein product is CASSVKTGFTEAFF.

CDR3 bases: TGTGCCAGCAGTCCAGACAGGGGTTACTATGGCTACACCTTC. Translated, it gives CASSPDRGYYGYTF. V and J are TRBV6-5 and TRBJ1-2; 8 bases agree with TRBD1. The CDR3 runs 14 residues. Trimming removed 5 bases from V and 3 bases from J; junction bases left unmatched: 5. From germline, CDR1 is MNHEY and CDR2 SVGAGI.

The chain links TRBV4-2 to TRBJ2-1; 7 bases are shared with TRBD2. CDR3 length equals 12 residues. Germline V lookup: CDR1 LGHNA, CDR2 YNFKEQ. J lost 10 bases, V lost 4 bases, and 4 bases had no gene match. The CDR3 region is CASSRGGWEQFF. CDR3 nucleotide sequence: TGTGCCAGCAGCCGGGGGGGGTGGGAGCAGTTCTTC.

The chain is built from TRBV18 and TRBJ2-7, with TRBD2 identical over 9 bases. After removal of 1 base from V and 0 bases from J, the junction contained 4 bases not matched to a gene. Germline lookup yields CDR1 KGHSH and CDR2 LQKENI. The CDR3 has 16 amino acids. DNA of the CDR3: TGTGCCAGCTCACCACGCCTAGCGGGGAACTCCTACGAGCAGTACTTC. It translates to CASSPRLAGNSYEQYF. The full variable domain, rest sourced from reference TRBV18 and TRBJ2-7, is NAGVMQNPRHLVRRRGQEARLRCSPMKGHSHVYWYRQLPEEGLKFMVYLQKENIIDESGMPKERFSAEFPKEGPSILRIQQVVRGDSAAYFCASSPRLAGNSYEQYFGPGTRLTVT.

The chain couples TRBV6-6 to TRBJ2-2; TRBD1 agrees at 9 bases. After removal of 0 bases from V and 6 bases from J, the junction contained 2 bases not matched to a gene. CDR1 and CDR2 from the germline V gene are MNHNY and SVGAGI (reference sequence). The CDR3 is made up of 15 amino acids. The CDR3 spells CASSYSDRGPGELFF. The CDR3 DNA sequence: TGTGCCAGCAGTTACTCGGACAGGGGTCCCGGGGAGCTGTTTTTT.

The rearrangement joins TRBV18 to TRBJ2-2; 7 bases line up with TRBD2. Losses at the gene ends were 1 base for V and 3 bases for J; bases not matched to a gene: 5. Germline V gives CDR1 KGHSH, CDR2 LQKENI. CDR3 length: 16 amino acids. Here the CDR3 reads CASSPRGGAYTGELFF. Here the CDR3 DNA reads TGTGCCAGCTCACCACGGGGAGGGGCCTACACCGGGGAGCTGTTTTTT.

V is TRBV6-5 and J is TRBJ2-2, with D maybe TRBD2 (5 bases). Between the trimmed V and J ends, which lost 1 base and 8 bases, there was a span of 8 bases. The CDR3 contains 13 residues. Per germline, CDR1 MNHEY and CDR2 SVGAGI. In DNA, the CDR3 is TGTGCCAGCAGTTACTTCCGGGGAGGGGAGCTGTTTTTT. The encoded protein is CASSYFRGGELFF.

This clone was detected only a few times. The J gene is TRBJ1-6, the V gene TRBV4-1; D possibly corresponds to TRBD1 (6 bases). The V end lost 0 bases, the J end lost 10 bases, and 19 bases lay between the germline ends. CDR1 is MGHRA, CDR2 YSYEKL, per germline. CDR3 length: 17 amino acids. CDR3 region: CASSQERGAAGGSPLHF. The CDR3 region has the DNA TGCGCCAGCAGCCAAGAACGGGGGGCGGCGGGCGGATCACCCCTCCACTTT.

The rearrangement joins TRBV2 to TRBJ1-2; D not resolved. CDR3 length equals 11 residues. CDR1 SNHLY and CDR2 FYNNEI come from the germline V gene. V shed 4 bases and J shed 8 bases, with 8 bases lying between them. CDR3 protein: CASSGREGYTF. CDR3 DNA: TGTGCCAGCAGTGGTCGGGAGGGCTACACCTTC.

V is TRBV6-6 and J is TRBJ1-4, with TRBD1 matching over 7 bases. Germline CDR1 reads MNHNY; CDR2 reads SVGAGI (reference sequence). This CDR3 contains 16 residues. The junction had 10 bases not matched to a gene; V was cut back by 5 bases and J by 4 bases. Written as DNA, the CDR3 is TGTGCCAGCAGTGCCCAAGGGGGCTCACTTAATGAAAAACTGTTTTTT. It yields the protein CASSAQGGSLNEKLFF.

The chain couples TRBV11-2 to TRBJ1-2; TRBD1 matches 8 bases. V was clipped by 1 base and J by 5 bases; unmatched bases: 3. This CDR3 spans 14 amino acids. Looked up from germline, CDR1 is SGHAT and CDR2 is FQNNGV. DNA of the CDR3: TGTGCCAGCAGCTTAGTGGGGACAGGTTATGGCTACACCTTC. Amino acids: CASSLVGTGYGYTF.

The V gene is TRBV15, the J gene TRBJ2-5; TRBD2 is a possible D gene (7 bases). Germline CDR1 LNHNV, CDR2 YYDKDF (reference sequence). This CDR3 contains 15 residues. V was cut by 5 bases and J by 5 bases, with 18 bases left in between. CDR3 coding DNA: TGTGCCACCAGCCCTGGGGGGGGCCGAAGCGAGACCCAGTACTTC. It encodes CATSPGGGRSETQYF.